These 3 T cell receptor beta chains were all obtained from the same sample, sequenced in a study of blood T cell repertoires in COVID-19. Sequencing used immunoSEQ multiplex PCR; TCRdb keeps in-frame clones, though not all of them. This sample has more than 100,000 clones, with 78% found just once. Material for sequencing was peripheral blood. These receptors were obtained from a man aged 65 to 85 with acute or convalescent COVID-19.

This rearrangement joins TRBV5-1 to TRBJ1-6, with D perhaps TRBD1 (5 bases). There are 14 residues in the CDR3. Trimming took off 2 bases at V and 7 bases at J, with 10 bases between the two ends. Germline V CDR1 and CDR2: SGHRS, YFSETQ. As DNA, the CDR3 is TGCGCCAGCAGCTTTAGACAGCAGAATTCACCCCTCCACTTT. Translation gives CASSFRQQNSPLHF.

This clone was detected a few times. The chain carries TRBV15 and TRBJ1-5; the match to TRBD1 covers 8 bases. The CDR3 loop spans 16 amino acids. The germline V gene has CDR1 LNHNV and CDR2 YYDKDF (reference sequence). The V segment lost 3 bases and the J segment 0 bases; nucleotides outside the gene matches: 4. This CDR3 reads CATSRQGAYSNQPQHF. CDR3 bases: TGTGCCACCAGCAGGCAGGGGGCTTATAGCAATCAGCCCCAGCATTTT.

This sequence joins TRBV6-1 and TRBJ1-6; 9 bases map to TRBD1. CDR3 length equals 15 residues. V shed 2 bases, J shed 9 bases, and the junction held 5 bases outside the gene matches. Germline CDR1 MNHNS, CDR2 SASEGT. The CDR3 here is CASSEKGQGRSPLHF. The CDR3, as DNA: TGTGCCAGCAGTGAAAAAGGACAGGGGCGTTCACCCCTCCACTTT.